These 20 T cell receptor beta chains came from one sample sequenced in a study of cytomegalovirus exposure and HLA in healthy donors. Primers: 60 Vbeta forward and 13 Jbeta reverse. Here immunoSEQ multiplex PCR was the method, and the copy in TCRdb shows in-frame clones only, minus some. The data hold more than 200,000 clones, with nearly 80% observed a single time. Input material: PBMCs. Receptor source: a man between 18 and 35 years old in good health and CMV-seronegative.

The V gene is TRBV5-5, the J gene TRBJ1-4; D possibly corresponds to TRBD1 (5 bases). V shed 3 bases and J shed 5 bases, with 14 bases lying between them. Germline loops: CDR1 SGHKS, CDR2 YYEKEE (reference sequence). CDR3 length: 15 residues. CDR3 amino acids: CASSSLGEVNEKLFF. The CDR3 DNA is TGTGCCAGCAGCTCGCTGGGGGAGGTAAATGAAAAACTGTTTTTT.

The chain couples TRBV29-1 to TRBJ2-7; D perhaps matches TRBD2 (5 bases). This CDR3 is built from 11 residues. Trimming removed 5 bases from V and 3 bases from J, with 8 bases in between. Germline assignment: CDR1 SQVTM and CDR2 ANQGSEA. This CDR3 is CSVLGDYEQYF. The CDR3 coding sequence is TGCAGCGTTCTCGGGGACTACGAGCAGTACTTC.

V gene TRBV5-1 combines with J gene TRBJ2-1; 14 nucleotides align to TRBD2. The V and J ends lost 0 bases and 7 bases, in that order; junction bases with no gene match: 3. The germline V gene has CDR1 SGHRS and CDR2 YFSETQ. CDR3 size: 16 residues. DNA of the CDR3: TGCGCCAGCAGCTTGGGACTAGCGGGGGGGCAGAATGAGCAGTTCTTC. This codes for CASSLGLAGGQNEQFF.

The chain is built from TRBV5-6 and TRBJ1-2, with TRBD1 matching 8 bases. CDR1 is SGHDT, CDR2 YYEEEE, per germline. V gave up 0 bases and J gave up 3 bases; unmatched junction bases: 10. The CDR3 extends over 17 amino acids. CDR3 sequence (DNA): TGTGCCAGCAGCTTGGTCACAGGGGGGTTCCGGGACTATGGCTACACCTTC. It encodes CASSLVTGGFRDYGYTF. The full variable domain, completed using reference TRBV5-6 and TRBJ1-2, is DAGVTQSPTHLIKTRGQQVTLRCSPKSGHDTVSWYQQALGQGPQFIFQYYEEEERQRGNFPDRFSGHQFPNYSSELNVNALLLGDSALYLCASSLVTGGFRDYGYTFGSGTRLTVV.

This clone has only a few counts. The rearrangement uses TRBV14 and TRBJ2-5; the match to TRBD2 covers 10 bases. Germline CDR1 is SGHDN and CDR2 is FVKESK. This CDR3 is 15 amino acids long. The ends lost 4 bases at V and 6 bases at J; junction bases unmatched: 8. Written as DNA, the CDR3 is TGTGCCAGCAGCCTTACTAGCGGGACAATAAAGACCCAGTACTTC. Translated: CASSLTSGTIKTQYF.

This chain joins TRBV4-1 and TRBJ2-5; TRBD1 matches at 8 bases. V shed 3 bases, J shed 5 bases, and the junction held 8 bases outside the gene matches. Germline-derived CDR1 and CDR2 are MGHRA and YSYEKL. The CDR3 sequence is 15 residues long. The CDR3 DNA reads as TGCGCCAGCAGCCATCTTGCAGGGGGCCGGGAGACCCAGTACTTC. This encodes CASSHLAGGRETQYF.

CDR3 DNA: TGTGCCAGCAGTCCCAAGCGGGTTAGCTCCTACGAGCAGTACTTC. Protein: CASSPKRVSSYEQYF. This chain joins TRBV27 and TRBJ2-7; D may be TRBD2 (6 bases). The CDR3 length is 15 residues. Germline V CDR1 and CDR2: MNHEY, SMNVEV (reference sequence). Trimming took off 5 bases at V and 0 bases at J, with 14 bases between the two ends.

CDR3 in amino acids: CASSVAWRAGNYGYTF. DNA of the CDR3: TGTGCCAGCAGCGTAGCATGGCGGGCCGGTAACTATGGCTACACCTTC. This sequence joins TRBV9 and TRBJ1-2, with D uncertain. V was clipped by 0 bases and J by 1 base, with 13 bases between them. From germline, CDR1 is SGDLS and CDR2 YYNGEE. The CDR3 is made up of 16 amino acids.

CDR3 coding DNA: TGCGCCAGCAGCATGCTAGGGACAGGCCCTAGCACAGATACGCAGTATTTT. Its protein is CASSMLGTGPSTDTQYF. This chain connects TRBV5-1 to TRBJ2-3; 8 positions match TRBD1. CDR3 length equals 17 residues. CDR1 is SGHRS and CDR2 is YFSETQ in the germline V gene. With 4 bases clipped from V and 0 bases from J, the junction kept 10 bases outside the gene matches.

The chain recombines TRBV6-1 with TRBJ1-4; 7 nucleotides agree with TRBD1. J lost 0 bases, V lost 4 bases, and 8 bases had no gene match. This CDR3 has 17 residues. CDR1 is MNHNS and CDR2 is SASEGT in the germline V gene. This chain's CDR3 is CASSVGTARATNEKLFF. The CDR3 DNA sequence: TGTGCCAGCAGTGTCGGGACAGCGAGAGCAACTAATGAAAAACTGTTTTTT.

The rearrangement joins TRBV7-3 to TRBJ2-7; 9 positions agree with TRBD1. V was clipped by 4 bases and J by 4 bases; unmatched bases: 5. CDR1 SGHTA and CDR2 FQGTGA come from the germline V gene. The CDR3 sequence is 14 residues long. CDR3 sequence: CASSSGTGSYEQYF. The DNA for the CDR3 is TGTGCCAGCAGCTCCGGGACAGGGTCGTACGAGCAGTACTTC.

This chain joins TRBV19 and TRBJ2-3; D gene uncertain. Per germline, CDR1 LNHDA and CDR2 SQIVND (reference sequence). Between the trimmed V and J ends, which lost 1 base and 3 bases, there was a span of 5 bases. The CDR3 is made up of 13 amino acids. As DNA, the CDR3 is TGTGCCAGTAGTATAGGGCTGACAGATACGCAGTATTTT. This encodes CASSIGLTDTQYF.

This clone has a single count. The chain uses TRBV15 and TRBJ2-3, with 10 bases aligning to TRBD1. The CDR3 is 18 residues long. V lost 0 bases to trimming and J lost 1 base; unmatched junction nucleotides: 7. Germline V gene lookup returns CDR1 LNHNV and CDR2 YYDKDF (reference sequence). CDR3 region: CATSRDFTGTGGTDTQYF. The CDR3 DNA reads TGTGCCACCAGCAGAGATTTTACCGGGACAGGGGGCACAGATACGCAGTATTTT.

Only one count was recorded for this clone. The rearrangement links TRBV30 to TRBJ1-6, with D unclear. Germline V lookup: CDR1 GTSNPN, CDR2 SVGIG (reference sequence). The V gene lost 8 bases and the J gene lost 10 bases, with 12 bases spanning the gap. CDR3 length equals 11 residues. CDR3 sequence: CAADLGSPLHF. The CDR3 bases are TGTGCCGCAGATTTGGGCTCACCCCTCCACTTT.

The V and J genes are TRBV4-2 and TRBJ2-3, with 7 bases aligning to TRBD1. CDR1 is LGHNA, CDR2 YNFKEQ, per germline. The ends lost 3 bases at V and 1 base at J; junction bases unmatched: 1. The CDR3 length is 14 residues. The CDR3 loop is CASSQGQRTDTQYF. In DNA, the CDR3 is TGTGCCAGCAGCCAGGGACAGCGCACAGATACGCAGTATTTT.

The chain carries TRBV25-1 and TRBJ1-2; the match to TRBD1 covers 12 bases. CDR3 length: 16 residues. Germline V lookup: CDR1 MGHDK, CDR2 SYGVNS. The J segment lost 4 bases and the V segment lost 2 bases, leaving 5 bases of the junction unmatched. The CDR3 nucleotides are TGTGCCAGCAGTGAAGATGGGACAGGGGGCCCCTATGGCTACACCTTC. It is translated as CASSEDGTGGPYGYTF.

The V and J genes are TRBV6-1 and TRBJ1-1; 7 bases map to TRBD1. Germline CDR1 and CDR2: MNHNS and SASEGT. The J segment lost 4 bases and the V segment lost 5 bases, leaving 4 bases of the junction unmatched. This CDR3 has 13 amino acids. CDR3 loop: CASSRRTGTEAFF. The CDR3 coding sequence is TGTGCCAGCAGTCGTCGGACAGGCACTGAAGCTTTCTTT.

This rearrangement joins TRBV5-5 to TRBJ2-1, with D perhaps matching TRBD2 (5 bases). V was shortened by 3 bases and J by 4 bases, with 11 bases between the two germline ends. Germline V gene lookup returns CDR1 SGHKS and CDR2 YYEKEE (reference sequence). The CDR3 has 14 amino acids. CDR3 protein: CASSSPEGYNEQFF. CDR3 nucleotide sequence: TGTGCCAGCAGCTCTCCCGAGGGATACAATGAGCAGTTCTTC.

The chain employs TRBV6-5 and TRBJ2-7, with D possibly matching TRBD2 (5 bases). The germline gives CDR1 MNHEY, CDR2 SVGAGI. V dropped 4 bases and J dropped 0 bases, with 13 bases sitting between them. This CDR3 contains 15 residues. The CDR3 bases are TGTGCCAGCAGTTCTAGCTCCCTATCCTCCTACGAGCAGTACTTC. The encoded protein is CASSSSSLSSYEQYF.

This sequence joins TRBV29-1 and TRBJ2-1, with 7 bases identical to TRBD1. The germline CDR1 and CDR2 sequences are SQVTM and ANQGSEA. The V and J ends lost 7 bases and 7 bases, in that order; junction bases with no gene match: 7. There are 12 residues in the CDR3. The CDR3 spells CSGWGRGNEQFF. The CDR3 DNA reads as TGCAGCGGTTGGGGCAGGGGGAATGAGCAGTTCTTC.